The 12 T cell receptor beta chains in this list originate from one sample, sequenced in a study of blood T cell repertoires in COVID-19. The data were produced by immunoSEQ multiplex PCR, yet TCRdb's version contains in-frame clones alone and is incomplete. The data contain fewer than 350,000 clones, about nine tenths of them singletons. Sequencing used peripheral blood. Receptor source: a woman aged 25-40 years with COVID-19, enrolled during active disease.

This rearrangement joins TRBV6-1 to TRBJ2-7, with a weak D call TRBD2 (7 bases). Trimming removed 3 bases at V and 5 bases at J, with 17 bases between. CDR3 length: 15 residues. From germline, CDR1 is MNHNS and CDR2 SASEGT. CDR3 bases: TGTGCCAGCAGTGATAGGGGGGGTGGCCACGACGAGCAGTACTTC. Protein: CASSDRGGGHDEQYF.

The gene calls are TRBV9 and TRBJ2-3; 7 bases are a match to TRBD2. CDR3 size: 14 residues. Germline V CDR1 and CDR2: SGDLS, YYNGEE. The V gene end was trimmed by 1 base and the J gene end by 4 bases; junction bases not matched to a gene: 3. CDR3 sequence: CASSVRLASDTQYF. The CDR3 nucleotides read TGTGCCAGCAGCGTACGACTAGCATCAGATACGCAGTATTTT.

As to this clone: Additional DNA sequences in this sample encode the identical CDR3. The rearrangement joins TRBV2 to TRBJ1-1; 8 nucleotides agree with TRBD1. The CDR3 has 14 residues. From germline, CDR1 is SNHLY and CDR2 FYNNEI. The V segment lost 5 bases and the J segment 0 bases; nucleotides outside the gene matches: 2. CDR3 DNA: TGTGCCAGCAGTCGACAGGGGATGAACACTGAAGCTTTCTTT. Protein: CASSRQGMNTEAFF. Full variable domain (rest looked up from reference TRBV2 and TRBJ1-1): EPEVTQTPSHQVTQMGQEVILRCVPISNHLYFYWYRQILGQKVEFLVSFYNNEISEKSEIFDDQFSVERPDGSNFTLKIRSTKLEDSAMYFCASSRQGMNTEAFFGQGTRLTVV.

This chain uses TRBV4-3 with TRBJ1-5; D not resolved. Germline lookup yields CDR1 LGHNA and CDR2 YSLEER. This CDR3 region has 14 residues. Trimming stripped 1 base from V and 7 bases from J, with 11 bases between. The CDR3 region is CASSQAQRSQPQHF. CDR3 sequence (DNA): TGCGCCAGCAGCCAAGCGCAGAGGAGCCAGCCCCAGCATTTT.

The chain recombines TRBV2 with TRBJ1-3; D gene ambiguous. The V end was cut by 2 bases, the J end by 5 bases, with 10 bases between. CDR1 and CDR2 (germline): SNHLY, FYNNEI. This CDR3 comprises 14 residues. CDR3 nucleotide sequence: TGTGCCAGCAGTGAATTGACTAGTAGAAACACCATATATTTT. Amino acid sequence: CASSELTSRNTIYF.

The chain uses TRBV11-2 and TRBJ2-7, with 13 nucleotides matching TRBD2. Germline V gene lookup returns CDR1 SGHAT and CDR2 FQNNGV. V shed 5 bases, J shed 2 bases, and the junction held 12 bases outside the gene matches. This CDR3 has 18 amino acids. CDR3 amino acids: CASSQISGTSGTPYEQYF. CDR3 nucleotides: TGTGCCAGCAGCCAGATCTCCGGGACTAGCGGGACCCCCTACGAGCAGTACTTC.

The CDR3 sequence: CASSYSTSVDEQYF. The CDR3 DNA reads as TGTGCCAGCAGTTACTCAACTAGCGTCGACGAGCAGTACTTC. The chain employs TRBV6-5 and TRBJ2-7; TRBD2 matches at 7 bases. Trimming removed 0 bases from V and 5 bases from J; junction bases left unmatched: 4. CDR3 size: 14 residues. Germline CDR1 is MNHEY and CDR2 is SVGAGI.

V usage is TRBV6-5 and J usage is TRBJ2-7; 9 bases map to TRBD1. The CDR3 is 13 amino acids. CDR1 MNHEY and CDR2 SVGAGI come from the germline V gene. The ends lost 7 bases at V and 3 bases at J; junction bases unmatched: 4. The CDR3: CASTPGQGYEQYF. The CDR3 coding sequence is TGTGCCAGCACCCCGGGACAGGGCTACGAGCAGTACTTC.

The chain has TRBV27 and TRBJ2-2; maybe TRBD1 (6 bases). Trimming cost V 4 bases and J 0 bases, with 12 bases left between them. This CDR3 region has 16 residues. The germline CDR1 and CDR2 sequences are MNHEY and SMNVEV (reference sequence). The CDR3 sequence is CASSWAGEANTGELFF. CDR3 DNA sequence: TGTGCCAGCAGTTGGGCAGGGGAAGCGAACACCGGGGAGCTGTTTTTT.

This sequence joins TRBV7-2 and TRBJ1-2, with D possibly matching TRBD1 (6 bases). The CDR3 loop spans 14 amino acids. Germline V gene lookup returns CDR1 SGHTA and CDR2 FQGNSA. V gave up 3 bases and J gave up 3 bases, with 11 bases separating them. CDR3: CASSFGGRDYGYTF. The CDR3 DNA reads TGTGCCAGCAGCTTCGGGGGGCGCGACTATGGCTACACCTTC.

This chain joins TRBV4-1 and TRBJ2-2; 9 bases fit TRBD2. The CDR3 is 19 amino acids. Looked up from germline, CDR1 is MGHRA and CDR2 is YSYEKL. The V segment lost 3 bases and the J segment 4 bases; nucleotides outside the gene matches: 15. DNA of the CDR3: TGCGCCAGCAGCCATTCCTTCATTAGCGGGAGATGGGGCACCGGGGAGCTGTTTTTT. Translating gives CASSHSFISGRWGTGELFF.

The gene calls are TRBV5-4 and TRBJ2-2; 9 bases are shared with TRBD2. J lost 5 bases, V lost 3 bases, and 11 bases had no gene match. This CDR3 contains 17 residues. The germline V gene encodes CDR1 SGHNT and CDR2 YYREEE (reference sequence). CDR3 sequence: CASSSGAAGGPTGELFF. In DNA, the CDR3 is TGTGCCAGCAGCTCGGGGGCTGCGGGAGGGCCTACCGGGGAGCTGTTTTTT. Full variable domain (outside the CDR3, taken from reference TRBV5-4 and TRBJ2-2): ETGVTQSPTHLIKTRGQQVTLRCSSQSGHNTVSWYQQALGQGPQFIFQYYREEENGRGNFPPRFSGLQFPNYSSELNVNALELDDSALYLCASSSGAAGGPTGELFFGEGSRLTVL.